This record covers a single TCR beta chain. The antigen is unknown. One junction end disagrees with the germline gene, perhaps due to a read error. This entry belongs to a study of glioma-infiltrating T cells. Study-level results: Shared blood CDR3 signature motifs marked patients with low tissue-blood divergence.

Germline assignment: CDR1 SEHNR and CDR2 FQNEAQ (reference sequence). The CDR3 covers 15 residues. Using RNA template, CDR3s of TCR alpha and beta were amplified with iRepertoire arm-PCR. TCRdb processed the multiplex PCR reads anew with MiXCR; each CDR3 protein has one entry. The data hold more than 300,000 distinct CDR3 sequences, with 41% observed a single time. What was sequenced was glioma tissue, nonneoplastic brain tissue, or PBMCs (not recorded which). This receptor was identified in a human donor with low-grade glioma or glioblastoma, undergoing nonglioma brain surgery, or in good health (not recorded which). This chain joins TRBV7-9 and TRBJ2-7; D tentatively reads TRBD1 or TRBD2 (5 bases each). The CDR3 DNA reads TGTGCCTGCAGCTCCCAGAGGGGCAGACCCTACGAGCAGTACTTC. This translates into CACSSQRGRPYEQYF.